The 26 T cell receptor beta chains reported below all come from one sample, sequenced in a study of a mutant IDH1 vaccine in newly diagnosed glioma. Time point here: baseline, week 1 (first vaccination visit). As for treatment: pre-vaccination baseline after standard-of-care therapy. Sequenced by immunoSEQ multiplex PCR; TCRdb stores in-frame clones only, minus some. The sample records tens of thousands of clones, about 83% being singletons. This material consisted of peripheral blood mononuclear cells (PBMCs), taken from a glioma patient treated with radiotherapy, temozolomide or both. These receptors were taken from a woman aged 18-35 years with glioma. Some clones in this sample may be carry-over from other donors' samples.

The chain recombines TRBV5-1 with TRBJ2-1; weak D call: TRBD1 (6 bases). CDR1 and CDR2 from the germline V gene are SGHRS and YFSETQ. CDR3 length: 18 residues. Trimming pared 2 bases from V and 1 base from J, leaving 19 bases between. The DNA for the CDR3 is TGCGCCAGCAGCTTTAGGGGGTCTGGCGGACGATCCTACAATGAGCAGTTCTTC. Translating it yields CASSFRGSGGRSYNEQFF.

V and J are TRBV7-2 and TRBJ1-3, with 7 bases that match TRBD1. This CDR3 has 13 residues. J lost 4 bases, V lost 4 bases, and 1 base had no gene match. CDR1 SGHTA and CDR2 FQGNSA come from the germline V gene. Written as DNA, the CDR3 is TGTGCCAGCAGCTCACAGGGGGGAAACACCATATATTTT. This translates into CASSSQGGNTIYF.

The V gene is TRBV19, the J gene TRBJ1-1, with D hard to call. CDR3 length: 12 amino acids. Between the trimmed V and J ends, which lost 6 bases and 0 bases, there was a span of 5 bases. Germline V gene data show CDR1 as LNHDA and CDR2 as SQIVND (reference sequence). CDR3 region: CASRVLNTEAFF. CDR3 bases: TGTGCCAGTAGGGTTTTGAACACTGAAGCTTTCTTT.

Regarding this clone: Mismatch with germline at one junction end may stem from a read error. This chain links TRBV5-8 with TRBJ1-5; D uncertain. The V gene's germline CDR1 is SGHTS and CDR2 YDEGEE. CDR3 length: 13 amino acids. The CDR3 sequence: CASTLTPRQPQHF. The CDR3 DNA reads as TGTGCCAGCACCTTGACCCCTCGTCAGCCCCAGCATTTT.

This clone is categorized as medium-sized. The rearrangement uses TRBV29-1 and TRBJ1-2; weak D call: TRBD1 (5 bases). The germline CDR1 and CDR2 sequences are SQVTM and ANQGSEA. CDR3 length: 12 residues. Deletions cut 3 bases from V and 8 bases from J, with 13 bases between. Written as DNA, the CDR3 is TGCAGCGTTGAGAGCGGGGGAAAAGGCTACACCTTC. Translating it yields CSVESGGKGYTF.

The genes are TRBV5-1 and TRBJ2-5; D may be TRBD2 (6 bases). This CDR3 comprises 15 residues. The germline V gene encodes CDR1 SGHRS and CDR2 YFSETQ. V gave up 0 bases and J gave up 0 bases, with 9 bases separating them. CDR3 region: CASSLERGYQETQYF. The CDR3 bases are TGCGCCAGCAGCTTGGAACGGGGGTACCAAGAGACCCAGTACTTC.

This clone was detected only once. The chain is built from TRBV5-4 and TRBJ2-5; a weak D match, TRBD2 (5 bases). CDR3 size: 15 residues. The ends were cut back, 2 bases at V and 5 bases at J, with 16 bases in the middle. The germline gives CDR1 SGHNT, CDR2 YYREEE (reference sequence). The CDR3 DNA reads TGTGCCAGCAGCTTACCGCGGGCCGCCGAGGAGACCCAGTACTTC. This codes for CASSLPRAAEETQYF.

A few counts support this clone. At one of its ends the junction is not consistent with the germline gene, which may arise from a read error. The genes are TRBV4-2 and TRBJ1-5; 7 nucleotides align to TRBD1. Germline V gene lookup returns CDR1 LGHNA and CDR2 YNFKEQ. This CDR3 comprises 16 residues. The CDR3 DNA reads as TGTGCCAGCAGCCAAGAAGTCAACAGGGGTCAACAGCGCCAGCATTTT. Its protein product is CASSQEVNRGQQRQHF.

The rearrangement joins TRBV18 to TRBJ1-2, with 7 nucleotides matching TRBD1. The CDR3 spans 12 residues. The germline CDR1 and CDR2 sequences are KGHSH and LQKENI. The V and J ends lost 5 bases and 8 bases, in that order; junction bases with no gene match: 5. The CDR3 DNA follows: TGTGCCAGCTCATCTACAGGGGACGGCTACACCTTC. The encoded protein is CASSSTGDGYTF.

The J gene is TRBJ1-1, the V gene TRBV6-1; 8 bases are a match to TRBD1. From germline, CDR1 is MNHNS and CDR2 SASEGT. Germline trimming cut 2 bases from V and 6 bases from J; bases unmatched to any gene: 8. The CDR3 runs 15 residues. CDR3 nucleotide sequence: TGTGCCAGCAGTGAACTCCCAGGGGGCGCCGCTGAAGCTTTCTTT. This codes for CASSELPGGAAEAFF.

The V call is TRBV30, the J call TRBJ1-2, with 7 bases matching TRBD1. CDR1 is GTSNPN and CDR2 is SVGIG in the germline V gene (reference sequence). The CDR3 has 14 residues. With 3 bases clipped from V and 1 base from J, the junction kept 5 bases outside the gene matches. CDR3 in amino acids: CAWSKGQINYGYTF. The CDR3 nucleotides are TGTGCCTGGAGCAAGGGACAGATTAACTATGGCTACACCTTC.

The V call is TRBV18, the J call TRBJ1-1; D remains unclear. The germline CDR1 and CDR2 sequences are KGHSH and LQKENI. The CDR3 loop spans 17 amino acids. The V end was cut by 5 bases, the J end by 1 base, with 20 bases between. The CDR3 nucleotides read TGTGCCAGCTCATTACGGAACCGGGTTTTTACGAACACTGAAGCTTTCTTT. Protein: CASSLRNRVFTNTEAFF.

This chain joins TRBV4-3 and TRBJ1-6; 7 bases line up with TRBD1. CDR1 and CDR2 (germline): LGHNA, YSLEER. V trimming: 4 bases; J trimming: 5 bases; junction bases outside the gene matches: 11. The CDR3 is 17 amino acids. CDR3 DNA sequence: TGCGCCAGCAGCCGGGATTTACAGGGGTCGAATAATTCACCCCTCCACTTT. As protein: CASSRDLQGSNNSPLHF.

V and J are TRBV2 and TRBJ2-1; TRBD2 matches at 8 bases. Per the germline V gene, CDR1 is SNHLY and CDR2 is FYNNEI. The CDR3 loop spans 14 amino acids. With V trimmed by 10 bases and J by 0 bases, 5 bases remained unmatched. The CDR3 DNA is TGTGCCACCCGGGGGGGGAGCTCCTACAATGAGCAGTTCTTC. It is translated as CATRGGSSYNEQFF.

The chain carries TRBV5-4 and TRBJ1-2; D is possibly TRBD1 (6 bases). The CDR3 is 14 residues long. CDR1 and CDR2 (germline): SGHNT, YYREEE (reference sequence). V was cut by 1 base and J by 4 bases, with 11 bases left in between. The CDR3 DNA follows: TGTGCCAGCAGCTTGACAGGGATCCCCTATGGCTACACCTTC. Its protein is CASSLTGIPYGYTF.

The V call is TRBV6-1, the J call TRBJ1-5; D is uncertain. Germline V gene lookup returns CDR1 MNHNS and CDR2 SASEGT. This CDR3 is built from 14 residues. The V gene lost 2 bases and the J gene lost 2 bases, with 7 bases spanning the gap. The CDR3: CASSERRGNQPQHF. Here the CDR3 DNA reads TGTGCCAGCAGTGAAAGGAGGGGCAATCAGCCCCAGCATTTT.

The genes are TRBV6-1 and TRBJ1-1, with no clear D. Between the trimmed V and J ends, which lost 1 base and 10 bases, there was a span of 10 bases. CDR3 length equals 12 residues. Germline-derived CDR1 and CDR2 are MNHNS and SASEGT. CDR3 sequence: CASSEVGATAFF. The CDR3 DNA is TGTGCCAGCAGTGAAGTTGGAGCGACAGCTTTCTTT.

The chain carries TRBV6-1 and TRBJ1-1; D gene unclear. V was clipped by 4 bases and J by 0 bases, with 15 bases between them. The CDR3 covers 16 residues. Germline lookup yields CDR1 MNHNS and CDR2 SASEGT. In DNA, the CDR3 is TGTGCCAGCAGTGGACCGGACGGAATCATGAACACTGAAGCTTTCTTT. It specifies CASSGPDGIMNTEAFF.

The chain recombines TRBV29-1 with TRBJ1-1, with D maybe TRBD1 (5 bases). Germline CDR1 SQVTM, CDR2 ANQGSEA. The CDR3 length is 15 residues. V lost 4 bases to trimming and J lost 4 bases, with 19 bases between them. The CDR3, as DNA: TGCAGCGTTGGTAGACACGGGGGTGGGAGCACTGAAGCTTTCTTT. Encoded protein: CSVGRHGGGSTEAFF.

The CDR3 DNA reads as TGTGCCAGCAGCTTACTAGCGGGACCATACGAGCAGTACTTC. This codes for CASSLLAGPYEQYF. The J gene is TRBJ2-7, the V gene TRBV7-9; 9 bases fit TRBD2. Germline V gives CDR1 SEHNR, CDR2 FQNEAQ (reference sequence). The CDR3 extends over 14 amino acids. J lost 4 bases, V lost 2 bases, and 3 bases had no gene match.

This clone was found a few times. This chain's CDR3 is CASSLPAGDGYTF. CDR3 coding DNA: TGCGCCAGCAGCTTGCCGGCTGGCGATGGCTACACCTTC. The chain combines TRBV5-1 with TRBJ1-2; D uncertain. The ends were cut back, 1 base at V and 6 bases at J, with 10 bases in the middle. Germline V gene data show CDR1 as SGHRS and CDR2 as YFSETQ. The CDR3 totals 13 residues.

CDR3 nucleotide sequence: TGTGCCAGCAGCGTAACCCCTAGCGGTCTCCAAGAGACCCAGTACTTC. Its protein is CASSVTPSGLQETQYF. The V call is TRBV9, the J call TRBJ2-5; 7 nucleotides line up with TRBD2. This CDR3 spans 16 amino acids. Germline V CDR1 and CDR2: SGDLS, YYNGEE. After removal of 1 base from V and 1 base from J, the junction contained 7 bases not matched to a gene.

The rearrangement uses TRBV6-5 and TRBJ2-7; 9 bases agree with TRBD1. This CDR3 has 14 residues. Germline lookup yields CDR1 MNHEY and CDR2 SVGAGI. The ends lost 5 bases at V and 6 bases at J; junction bases unmatched: 8. The CDR3 here is CASSVTGGPSEQYF. Written as DNA, the CDR3 is TGTGCCAGCAGTGTCACAGGGGGCCCCTCCGAGCAGTACTTC.

The gene calls are TRBV5-1 and TRBJ2-7; possibly TRBD1 for D (5 bases). Germline V gene sequence: CDR1 SGHRS, CDR2 YFSETQ. Trimming took off 0 bases at V and 4 bases at J, with 14 bases between the two ends. The CDR3 length is 15 residues. The CDR3 DNA reads as TGCGCCAGCAGCTTGGCTCAGGGTAGAGAGTACGAGCAGTACTTC. It yields the protein CASSLAQGREYEQYF.

The gene calls are TRBV5-1 and TRBJ1-2; D not resolved. Per the germline V gene, CDR1 is SGHRS and CDR2 is YFSETQ. Deletions cut 0 bases from V and 2 bases from J, with 8 bases between. The CDR3 has 14 amino acids. CDR3 in amino acids: CASSLEVTNYGYTF. In DNA form, the CDR3 reads TGCGCCAGCAGCTTGGAAGTCACAAACTATGGCTACACCTTC.

J is TRBJ1-1 and V is TRBV6-5, with 8 bases that match TRBD1. V lost 10 bases, J lost 1 base, and 8 bases stayed unmatched. The CDR3 consists of 14 residues. CDR1 and CDR2 from the germline V gene are MNHEY and SVGAGI. The CDR3 loop reads CATTGGARNTEAFF. CDR3 bases: TGTGCCACCACAGGGGGGGCCAGGAACACTGAAGCTTTCTTT.